Listed below are T cell receptor beta chains from one sample, sequenced in a study of neurological immune-mediated disorders. A single record per CDR3 protein comes from TCRdb applying MiXCR to the 5' RACE reads. The sample holds 59,000 or so distinct CDR3 sequences, about an eighth seen once. The source material was PBMCs. The receptor set was obtained from a woman aged 55-70 years with HTLV-1-associated myelopathy (HAM/TSP). Each CDR3 is given with its conserved first and last residue. Each record gives: V gene, clone size, J gene, D gene, CDR3 protein, CDR3 DNA. D genes are given only for firm matches. Rows give clone size only sometimes, using once, few, many, or a class for an expanded clone.

TRBV20-1,many,TRBJ1-4,.,CSASGRGFGEKLFF,TGCAGTGCTAGTGGTAGAGGGTTTGGCGAAAAACTGTTTTTT
TRBV11-2,.,TRBJ2-5,.,CASSFGDVGQETQYF,TGTGCCAGCAGCTTCGGGGACGTCGGACAAGAGACCCAGTACTTC
TRBV7-2,many,TRBJ2-3,.,CASSPPPLYIGGTDTQYF,TGTGCCAGCAGCCCCCCACCCCTCTACATAGGTGGCACAGATACGCAGTATTTT
TRBV5-1,many,TRBJ2-1,.,CASSLGPVGEQFF,TGCGCCAGCAGCTTGGGGCCTGTCGGTGAGCAGTTCTTC
TRBV27,many,TRBJ1-1,TRBD1,CASSGNRPGGAEAFF,TGTGCCAGCAGCGGCAATAGACCAGGGGGTGCTGAAGCTTTCTTT
TRBV3-1,many,TRBJ2-1,TRBD2,CASSLGVAGYNEQFF,TGTGCCAGCAGTTTGGGGGTAGCGGGATACAATGAGCAGTTCTTC
TRBV6-6,many,TRBJ1-5,.,CASSRSGEGNQPQHF,TGTGCCAGCAGTCGATCCGGGGAGGGCAATCAGCCCCAGCATTTT
TRBV7-9,many,TRBJ1-1,.,CASSFRGGYTEAFF,TGTGCCAGCAGCTTTCGGGGAGGGTACACTGAAGCTTTCTTT
TRBV7-9,many,TRBJ2-7,TRBD2,CASDRTSGYEQYF,TGTGCCAGCGACCGGACTAGCGGGTACGAGCAGTACTTC
TRBV4-1,many,TRBJ2-1,.,CASSQDLRGLGDNEQFF,TGCGCCAGCAGCCAAGATTTGAGAGGCCTGGGTGACAATGAGCAGTTCTTC
TRBV7-9,many,TRBJ2-1,.,CASSFKGHGYNEQFF,TGTGCCAGCAGCTTTAAGGGACACGGCTACAATGAGCAGTTCTTC
TRBV11-2,many,TRBJ2-7,.,CASSLGVVWVPHEQYF,TGTGCCAGCAGCTTAGGAGTGGTCTGGGTTCCCCACGAGCAGTACTTC
TRBV7-2,many,TRBJ2-1,.,CASSLDGGSSYNEQFF,TGTGCCAGCAGCTTAGATGGGGGCAGCTCCTACAATGAGCAGTTCTTC
TRBV28,many,TRBJ2-7,TRBD1,CASRPQGQGHEQYF,TGTGCCAGCAGACCGCAGGGACAGGGACACGAGCAGTACTTC
TRBV7-8,many,TRBJ2-1,.,CASSAVGTAYNEQFF,TGTGCCAGCAGCGCCGTAGGGACCGCCTACAATGAGCAGTTCTTC
TRBV5-1,many,TRBJ2-3,TRBD1,CASSDGTGLYTDTQYF,TGCGCCAGCAGTGACGGGACAGGTCTTTACACAGATACGCAGTATTTT
TRBV29-1,many,TRBJ2-7,TRBD2,CSVVAGGYYEQYF,TGCAGCGTTGTAGCGGGAGGTTACTACGAGCAGTACTTC
TRBV15,medium-sized,TRBJ2-1,TRBD1,CATSRKRDRGPSSYNEQFF,TGTGCCACCAGCAGAAAACGGGACAGGGGGCCAAGCTCCTACAATGAGCAGTTCTTC
TRBV5-1,.,TRBJ2-3,TRBD1,CASSLMLQGAGDTQYF,TGCGCCAGCAGCTTGATGCTACAGGGGGCCGGAGATACGCAGTATTTT
TRBV7-9,many,TRBJ2-1,.,CASSWGEEQFF,TGTGCCAGCAGCTGGGGGGAAGAGCAGTTCTTC
TRBV7-9,many,TRBJ2-1,.,CASSSGDEQFF,TGTGCCAGCAGCTCAGGGGATGAGCAGTTCTTC
TRBV7-2,many,TRBJ1-2,TRBD1,CASSLDATGLYGYTF,TGTGCCAGCAGCTTGGACGCGACAGGGCTCTATGGCTACACCTTC
TRBV20-1,medium-sized,TRBJ2-4,.,CSAPFRGLAKNIQYF,TGCAGTGCTCCCTTTCGGGGTCTGGCCAAAAACATTCAGTACTTC
TRBV15,many,TRBJ2-7,.,CATSYGGGPYEQYF,TGTGCCACCAGCTACGGGGGTGGGCCCTACGAGCAGTACTTC
TRBV24-1,many,TRBJ2-1,TRBD2,CATSDSGGGNEQFF,TGTGCCACCAGTGATTCGGGAGGGGGCAATGAGCAGTTCTTC
TRBV2,.,TRBJ2-7,TRBD2,CASELGTSGRNSYEQYF,TGTGCCAGCGAGCTCGGGACTAGCGGGAGGAACTCCTACGAGCAGTACTTC
TRBV24-1,.,TRBJ2-2,TRBD1,CGTIRTGGTGELFF,TGTGGCACCATTAGGACAGGGGGCACCGGGGAGCTGTTTTTT
TRBV3-1,many,TRBJ1-1,TRBD1,CASRQGVNTEAFF,TGTGCCAGCCGACAGGGGGTCAACACTGAAGCTTTCTTT
TRBV6-5,many,TRBJ1-5,.,CASRGSVTGQPQHF,TGTGCCAGCAGGGGAAGCGTTACTGGCCAGCCCCAGCATTTT
TRBV30,few,TRBJ2-5,TRBD2,CAWSEASGRAIQETQYF,TGTGCCTGGAGTGAGGCTAGCGGGAGGGCGATCCAAGAGACCCAGTACTTC
TRBV12-3/TRBV12-4,many,TRBJ1-2,.,CASSLGVNEHGYTF,TGTGCCAGCAGTTTAGGGGTTAACGAGCATGGCTACACCTTC
TRBV5-1,many,TRBJ2-3,TRBD2,CASSPGLAGTDTQYF,TGCGCCAGCAGCCCGGGACTAGCGGGAACGGATACGCAGTATTTT
TRBV20-1,many,TRBJ2-1,.,CSATPGTVNEQFF,TGCAGTGCAACACCCGGGACTGTCAATGAGCAGTTCTTC
TRBV28,.,TRBJ2-3,TRBD2,CASSSNTSGDTDTQYF,TGTGCCAGCAGTTCCAACACTAGCGGAGACACAGATACGCAGTATTTT
TRBV20-1,many,TRBJ2-1,.,CSARPPRSAANEQFF,TGCAGTGCTAGGCCCCCCAGATCAGCGGCCAATGAGCAGTTCTTC
TRBV3-1,many,TRBJ2-1,.,CASSQGRGYNEQFF,TGTGCCAGCAGCCAAGGTCGGGGTTACAATGAGCAGTTCTTC
TRBV5-1,many,TRBJ2-2,TRBD2,CASSLVSGPTGELFF,TGCGCCAGCAGCTTGGTTAGCGGGCCCACCGGGGAGCTGTTTTTT
TRBV7-2,many,TRBJ2-7,.,CASSLSPGSNYEQYF,TGTGCCAGCAGCTTAAGTCCAGGGTCAAATTACGAGCAGTACTTC
TRBV27,many,TRBJ2-1,.,CASSFGAVSYNEQFF,TGTGCCAGCAGTTTCGGAGCGGTATCCTACAATGAGCAGTTCTTC
TRBV7-9,many,TRBJ2-2,.,CASARLTDTGELFF,TGTGCCAGCGCCCGGTTGACCGACACCGGGGAGCTGTTTTTT
TRBV6-5,many,TRBJ2-4,.,CASLDSLVNIQYF,TGTGCCAGCCTCGACAGTTTGGTAAACATTCAGTACTTC
TRBV29-1,many,TRBJ2-6,TRBD1,CSVINRDRGLSGANVLTF,TGCAGCGTTATCAACCGGGACAGGGGATTGTCAGGGGCCAACGTCCTGACTTTC
TRBV5-1,many,TRBJ2-7,TRBD2,CASSLGSVAGVDEQYF,TGCGCCAGCAGCTTGGGGAGCGTTGCGGGAGTGGACGAGCAGTACTTC
TRBV28,many,TRBJ2-3,.,CASSSGGALAVDTDTQYF,TGTGCCAGCAGTTCGGGTGGGGCTCTAGCAGTCGACACAGATACGCAGTATTTT
TRBV5-6,many,TRBJ2-7,.,CASSLEVEQYF,TGTGCCAGCAGCTTAGAGGTCGAGCAGTACTTC
TRBV6-5,many,TRBJ2-7,.,CASSRADVVYEQYF,TGTGCCAGCAGCCGGGCAGATGTTGTTTACGAGCAGTACTTC
TRBV12-3/TRBV12-4,many,TRBJ2-1,.,CASSLGLHNEQFF,TGTGCCAGCAGTTTAGGTCTCCACAATGAGCAGTTCTTC
TRBV5-1,many,TRBJ2-5,.,CASSLEGRDGETQYF,TGCGCCAGCAGCTTGGAGGGTCGGGATGGAGAGACCCAGTACTTC
TRBV4-1,medium-sized,TRBJ2-1,TRBD2,CASSQGLHNEQFF,TGCGCCAGCAGCCAGGGACTACACAATGAGCAGTTCTTC
TRBV19,many,TRBJ1-2,.,CASSPFPGQPFYGYTF,TGTGCCAGTAGTCCGTTCCCTGGACAGCCGTTTTATGGCTACACCTTC
TRBV28,many,TRBJ2-7,.,CASITAGAFNEQYF,TGTGCCAGTATTACCGCGGGGGCCTTCAACGAGCAGTACTTC
TRBV21-1,many,TRBJ2-7,.,CATPETRLSYEQYF,TGTGCCACCCCGGAGACGCGCCTCTCCTACGAGCAGTACTTC
TRBV6-2/TRBV6-3,many,TRBJ2-7,TRBD2,CASSPGLAGRYEQYF,TGTGCCAGCAGTCCCGGACTAGCGGGGCGATACGAGCAGTACTTC
TRBV27,many,TRBJ2-7,.,CASSFRSSYEQYF,TGTGCCAGCAGTTTCCGGAGCTCCTACGAGCAGTACTTC
TRBV6-1,few,TRBJ2-5,TRBD1,CASSVRGLGETQYF,TGTGCCAGCAGTGTAAGGGGGCTCGGAGAGACCCAGTACTTC
TRBV5-1,few,TRBJ2-5,.,CASSTRPGSVETQYF,TGCGCTAGCAGCACCCGCCCGGGGTCGGTAGAGACCCAGTACTTC
TRBV12-3/TRBV12-4,many,TRBJ2-7,.,CASSLAQRGWEQYF,TGTGCCAGCAGTTTAGCGCAACGGGGTTGGGAGCAGTACTTC
TRBV12-3/TRBV12-4,.,TRBJ2-1,TRBD2,CASWVAGGRNEQFF,TGTGCCAGCTGGGTGGCGGGAGGGCGAAATGAGCAGTTCTTC
TRBV4-1,many,TRBJ2-3,TRBD2,CASSQESRLAGEDTQYF,TGCGCCAGCAGCCAAGAGAGTCGATTAGCGGGAGAAGATACGCAGTATTTT
TRBV4-1,many,TRBJ2-1,.,CASSIIIPNEQFF,TGCGCCAGCAGTATTATCATACCCAATGAGCAGTTCTTC